This entry describes one T cell receptor beta chain. TCRdb's table, derived via immunoSEQ multiplex PCR, lists solely in-frame clones and lacks some. The profile shows approximately 660,000 clones, 85% to 90% of them singletons. V lost 1 base, J lost 0 bases, and 7 bases stayed unmatched. The CDR3 is made up of 17 amino acids. The germline gives CDR1 SGHDN, CDR2 FVKESK. This entry is derived from a study of shared T cell receptors in the human thymus. These records were also assigned to another study, of human thymus T cells. As reported in that work: Donor material was obtained from healthy Finnish infants undergoing corrective surgery for congenital heart defects. Corrective heart surgery yielded the resections from which the thymus tissue came. Thymic and blood repertoires showed apparently biased V and J gene usage. Unrelated individuals had highly overlapping thymic repertoires, as reported in related research.

The TCR comes from a boy under two years old with a congenital heart defect. The rearrangement links TRBV14 to TRBJ2-7, with 9 nucleotides matching TRBD1. The specimen sequenced was thymocytes. For the CDR3, the DNA is TGTGCCAGCAGCCAAGGGGGGTGGGACAGGGACTCCTACGAGCAGTACTTC. It codes for CASSQGGWDRDSYEQYF.